These T cell receptor beta chains were read from a single sample in a study of lymphopenia after photon versus proton radiotherapy. Profiling relied on immunoSEQ multiplex PCR, and the TCRdb table lists in-frame clones only, not all of them. Of around 63,000 clones listed, around 86% were seen once; the top ten hold about 10%. This sample comprised peripheral blood, obtained from a patient treated with proton-based radiotherapy. These receptors were taken from a man at least 80 years old with esophageal cancer. Both conserved end residues are part of each CDR3. A D gene is named only where the DNA matches it firmly. Clone size is given for some rows only: seen once, a few or many times, or a class if the clone is expanded.

d_gene: NA; j_gene: TRBJ2-5; abundance: NA; v_gene: TRBV4-1; CDR3aa: CASSQPEGFLWGQYF; CDR3nt: TGCGCCAGCAGCCAGCCCGAGGGGTTTCTGTGGGGCCAGTACTTC
d_gene: NA; j_gene: TRBJ1-6; abundance: NA; v_gene: TRBV4-3; CDR3aa: CASSLGGGLGSPLHF; CDR3nt: TGCGCCAGCAGCCTAGGCGGGGGCTTAGGTTCACCCCTCCACTTT
d_gene: TRBD1; j_gene: TRBJ1-2; abundance: NA; v_gene: TRBV6-1; CDR3aa: CASSRPGGDGYTF; CDR3nt: TGTGCCAGCAGTCGGCCAGGGGGCGATGGCTACACCTTC
d_gene: NA; j_gene: TRBJ2-1; abundance: NA; v_gene: TRBV7-8; CDR3aa: CASSSRFGGPSYNEQFF; CDR3nt: TGTGCCAGCAGCTCACGATTTGGCGGGCCTTCCTACAATGAGCAGTTCTTC
d_gene: NA; j_gene: TRBJ1-1; abundance: NA; v_gene: TRBV5-8; CDR3aa: CASSSGHTDTEAFF; CDR3nt: TGTGCCAGCAGTTCGGGACACACGGACACTGAAGCTTTCTTT
d_gene: NA; j_gene: TRBJ1-4; abundance: NA; v_gene: TRBV30; CDR3aa: CAWSDWGTEKLFF; CDR3nt: TGTGCCTGGAGCGACTGGGGAACTGAAAAACTGTTTTTT
d_gene: NA; j_gene: TRBJ2-1; abundance: NA; v_gene: TRBV9; CDR3aa: CASSVRGGSYNEQFF; CDR3nt: TGTGCCAGCAGCGTAAGGGGCGGCTCCTACAATGAGCAGTTCTTC
d_gene: NA; j_gene: TRBJ2-7; abundance: once; v_gene: TRBV5-4; CDR3aa: CASSFVGALTAEQYF; CDR3nt: TGTGCCAGCAGCTTTGTAGGGGCTCTCACTGCCGAGCAGTACTTC
d_gene: NA; j_gene: TRBJ2-4; abundance: NA; v_gene: TRBV10-3; CDR3aa: CAISESEGGIEYF; CDR3nt: TGTGCCATCAGTGAGTCGGAGGGGGGGATTGAGTACTTC
d_gene: NA; j_gene: TRBJ2-7; abundance: NA; v_gene: TRBV7-9; CDR3aa: CASSLVSGKQYF; CDR3nt: TGTGCCAGCAGCTTAGTGAGTGGGAAGCAGTACTTC
d_gene: NA; j_gene: TRBJ2-1; abundance: NA; v_gene: TRBV5-4; CDR3aa: CASSLPSYNEQFF; CDR3nt: TGTGCCAGCAGCTTGCCCTCCTACAATGAGCAGTTCTTC
d_gene: NA; j_gene: TRBJ2-3; abundance: NA; v_gene: TRBV2; CDR3aa: CASNDYFTDTQYF; CDR3nt: TGTGCCAGCAACGACTATTTCACAGATACGCAGTATTTT
d_gene: NA; j_gene: TRBJ2-2; abundance: NA; v_gene: TRBV9; CDR3aa: CASSLGAAEYTGELFF; CDR3nt: TGTGCCAGCAGCTTAGGGGCAGCGGAATACACCGGGGAGCTGTTTTTT
d_gene: TRBD1; j_gene: TRBJ1-3; abundance: NA; v_gene: TRBV9; CDR3aa: CASSVGVGGGSGNTIYF; CDR3nt: TGTGCCAGCAGCGTAGGGGTAGGGGGCGGCTCTGGAAACACCATATATTTT
d_gene: TRBD1; j_gene: TRBJ1-5; abundance: NA; v_gene: TRBV19; CDR3aa: CASSLWTGGINQPQHF; CDR3nt: TGTGCCAGTAGTTTATGGACAGGGGGCATCAATCAGCCCCAGCATTTT
d_gene: NA; j_gene: TRBJ2-3; abundance: NA; v_gene: TRBV4-1; CDR3aa: CASSQDHGADTQYF; CDR3nt: TGCGCCAGCAGCCAAGATCATGGGGCAGATACGCAGTATTTT
d_gene: NA; j_gene: TRBJ2-7; abundance: NA; v_gene: TRBV13; CDR3aa: CASSLSRVEQYF; CDR3nt: TGTGCCAGCAGCTTAAGCAGGGTCGAGCAGTACTTC
d_gene: NA; j_gene: TRBJ2-3; abundance: NA; v_gene: TRBV6-5; CDR3aa: CASSYSWGSTDTQYF; CDR3nt: TGTGCCAGCAGTTACTCTTGGGGGTCCACAGATACGCAGTATTTT
d_gene: NA; j_gene: TRBJ1-2; abundance: once; v_gene: TRBV9; CDR3aa: CASGEDYGYTF; CDR3nt: TGTGCCAGCGGAGAGGACTATGGCTACACCTTC
d_gene: NA; j_gene: TRBJ1-5; abundance: few; v_gene: TRBV27; CDR3aa: CASRVRPDPNQPQHF; CDR3nt: TGTGCCAGCAGGGTTCGACCTGATCCCAATCAGCCCCAGCATTTT
d_gene: NA; j_gene: TRBJ1-1; abundance: NA; v_gene: TRBV4-3; CDR3aa: CASSQRETANTEAFF; CDR3nt: TGCGCCAGCAGCCAGCGGGAGACAGCGAACACTGAAGCTTTCTTT
d_gene: NA; j_gene: TRBJ1-3; abundance: NA; v_gene: TRBV2; CDR3aa: CASSGQGTGSGNTIYF; CDR3nt: TGTGCCAGCAGTGGGCAGGGGACGGGCTCTGGAAACACCATATATTTT
d_gene: NA; j_gene: TRBJ2-3; abundance: once; v_gene: TRBV11-2; CDR3aa: CASSLGVSGYTDTQYF; CDR3nt: TGTGCCAGCAGCTTAGGGGTTAGCGGTTACACAGATACGCAGTATTTT
d_gene: TRBD1; j_gene: TRBJ2-1; abundance: NA; v_gene: TRBV5-5; CDR3aa: CASSPGQGSYEQFF; CDR3nt: TGTGCCAGCAGCCCTGGACAGGGGAGCTATGAGCAGTTCTTC
d_gene: TRBD1; j_gene: TRBJ2-4; abundance: NA; v_gene: TRBV10-2; CDR3aa: CASSERQGGNIQYF; CDR3nt: TGCGCCAGCAGTGAACGACAGGGGGGAAACATTCAGTACTTC
d_gene: TRBD2; j_gene: TRBJ2-3; abundance: few; v_gene: TRBV30; CDR3aa: CAWSGVPGLAGGGSGTDTQYF; CDR3nt: TGTGCCTGGAGTGGGGTCCCCGGGCTAGCGGGAGGGGGGTCCGGCACAGATACGCAGTATTTT
d_gene: NA; j_gene: TRBJ2-5; abundance: NA; v_gene: TRBV7-9; CDR3aa: CASSRDTGTQYF; CDR3nt: TGTGCCAGCAGCAGGGACACGGGAACCCAGTACTTC
d_gene: TRBD1; j_gene: TRBJ2-7; abundance: NA; v_gene: TRBV7-9; CDR3aa: CASSLPRTGESYEQYF; CDR3nt: TGTGCCAGCAGCTTACCCAGGACAGGGGAGTCCTACGAGCAGTACTTC
d_gene: NA; j_gene: TRBJ1-4; abundance: NA; v_gene: TRBV4-3; CDR3aa: CASSPAKASVNEKLFF; CDR3nt: TGCGCCAGCAGCCCGGCCAAGGCTAGCGTCAATGAAAAACTGTTTTTT
d_gene: NA; j_gene: TRBJ2-7; abundance: NA; v_gene: TRBV27; CDR3aa: CASSSRPASWVGSGYEQYF; CDR3nt: TGTGCCAGCAGTTCCCGCCCCGCAAGTTGGGTTGGATCAGGGTACGAGCAGTACTTC
d_gene: NA; j_gene: TRBJ1-2; abundance: NA; v_gene: TRBV7-2; CDR3aa: CASSLVGTGGMGGYTF; CDR3nt: TGTGCCAGCAGCTTAGTGGGCACAGGAGGCATGGGTGGCTACACCTTC
d_gene: TRBD1; j_gene: TRBJ2-7; abundance: NA; v_gene: TRBV30; CDR3aa: CAWTSGTGTIEQYF; CDR3nt: TGTGCCTGGACCTCCGGGACAGGAACTATTGAGCAGTACTTC
d_gene: NA; j_gene: TRBJ2-5; abundance: few; v_gene: TRBV12-5; CDR3aa: CASGLAGKETQYF; CDR3nt: TGTGCTAGTGGTTTGGCGGGGAAAGAGACCCAGTACTTC
d_gene: TRBD2; j_gene: TRBJ2-7; abundance: NA; v_gene: TRBV18; CDR3aa: CASSPLGGNEQYF; CDR3nt: TGTGCCAGCTCACCACTGGGGGGGAACGAGCAGTACTTC
d_gene: NA; j_gene: TRBJ1-5; abundance: NA; v_gene: TRBV6-1; CDR3aa: CASRLDRVSNQPQHF; CDR3nt: TGTGCCAGCAGACTGGACAGAGTTAGCAATCAGCCCCAGCATTTT
d_gene: TRBD2; j_gene: TRBJ2-1; abundance: NA; v_gene: TRBV5-1; CDR3aa: CASKDQSRGGNNEQFF; CDR3nt: TGCGCCAGTAAAGACCAAAGCCGGGGGGGCAATAATGAGCAGTTCTTC
d_gene: NA; j_gene: TRBJ2-2; abundance: few; v_gene: TRBV10-3; CDR3aa: CAISINTGELFF; CDR3nt: TGTGCCATCAGCATAAACACCGGGGAGCTGTTTTTT
d_gene: NA; j_gene: TRBJ2-1; abundance: NA; v_gene: TRBV27; CDR3aa: CASSLFSGLGQNEQFF; CDR3nt: TGTGCCAGCAGTTTATTTAGTGGGCTCGGTCAGAATGAGCAGTTCTTC
d_gene: NA; j_gene: TRBJ1-2; abundance: once; v_gene: TRBV25-1; CDR3aa: CASSEERTPQLGYTF; CDR3nt: TGTGCCAGCAGTGAAGAACGGACCCCACAGCTTGGCTACACCTTC
d_gene: NA; j_gene: TRBJ2-1; abundance: NA; v_gene: TRBV7-8; CDR3aa: CASSFRRSYNEQFF; CDR3nt: TGTGCCAGCAGCTTCCGTCGCTCCTACAATGAGCAGTTCTTC
d_gene: NA; j_gene: TRBJ1-2; abundance: NA; v_gene: TRBV19; CDR3aa: CASSDDRPYGYTF; CDR3nt: TGTGCCAGTAGCGATGACAGACCCTATGGCTACACCTTC
d_gene: NA; j_gene: TRBJ2-3; abundance: NA; v_gene: TRBV27; CDR3aa: CASKGSAATDTQYF; CDR3nt: TGTGCCAGCAAGGGATCGGCGGCCACAGATACGCAGTATTTT
d_gene: NA; j_gene: TRBJ2-2; abundance: NA; v_gene: TRBV25-1; CDR3aa: CASPNTGELFF; CDR3nt: TGTGCCAGCCCTAACACCGGGGAGCTGTTTTTT
d_gene: NA; j_gene: TRBJ1-1; abundance: NA; v_gene: TRBV19; CDR3aa: CASSLPETSEAFF; CDR3nt: TGTGCCAGTAGTCTCCCCGAGACGTCTGAAGCTTTCTTT
d_gene: TRBD1; j_gene: TRBJ2-2; abundance: NA; v_gene: TRBV4-2; CDR3aa: CASSQRQGAVGTGELFF; CDR3nt: TGTGCCAGCAGCCAAAGACAGGGGGCGGTTGGCACCGGGGAGCTGTTTTTT
d_gene: NA; j_gene: TRBJ1-1; abundance: NA; v_gene: TRBV20-1; CDR3aa: CSALVKGEAFF; CDR3nt: TGCAGTGCCCTCGTGAAGGGTGAAGCTTTCTTT
d_gene: TRBD1; j_gene: TRBJ1-5; abundance: NA; v_gene: TRBV6-1; CDR3aa: CASRVDRGHNQPQHF; CDR3nt: TGTGCCAGCAGAGTCGACAGGGGGCACAATCAGCCCCAGCATTTT
d_gene: TRBD2; j_gene: TRBJ2-3; abundance: NA; v_gene: TRBV7-9; CDR3aa: CASPPSGTTDTQYF; CDR3nt: TGTGCCAGCCCTCCTAGCGGGACCACAGATACGCAGTATTTT
d_gene: NA; j_gene: TRBJ2-7; abundance: NA; v_gene: TRBV5-1; CDR3aa: CASSPPDPYEQYF; CDR3nt: TGCGCCAGCAGCCCACCGGACCCCTACGAGCAGTACTTC
d_gene: TRBD1; j_gene: TRBJ1-4; abundance: NA; v_gene: TRBV14; CDR3aa: CASSQDRYRGWAEKLFF; CDR3nt: TGTGCCAGCAGCCAAGATCGTTACAGGGGCTGGGCTGAAAAACTGTTTTTT